This TCR beta chain came from a study of T cell responses to AZD1222 COVID-19 vaccine (dated by TCRdb to the early 2020s). Background for the entire study: TCR sequencing covered about 230 trial participants: roughly 200 given two doses of AZD1222 and around 25 given two doses of MenACWY control vaccine. Trial participants were enrolled by age into 18-55, 56-69 and 70-plus year subgroups, with approximately 150, 28 and 58 TCR-sequenced participants respectively.

The CDR3 runs 13 residues from the cysteine to the phenylalanine. Just the 39-base CDR3 DNA is kept, in frame starting at base 1. V loses 6 bases, J loses 3 bases, and the germline ends lie 12 bases apart. The CDR3 regions of human TCRbeta chains were analyzed by immunosequencing. Concerning the study's data processing: Repertoire TCRs were checked for matches against a reference library of SARS-CoV-2-specific TCRs that had been generated using the MIRA antigen-specificity platform. Breadth was defined as the fraction of unique TCRs that were SARS-CoV-2-associated, and depth was defined as the fraction of total T cells that were SARS-CoV-2-associated. Using the MIRA data, each spike-specific TCR was mapped to the spike region that the TCR reacts to and placed in a CD4 or CD8 class. Log10-transformed breadth and depth values were compared by one-way ANOVA with Sidak's multiple comparisons tests. TCRdb obtained this table from immuneACCESS and retained in-frame rearrangements with V and J assigned. These tables miss some clones; where compared with another copy, unresolved V genes account for less than half of the shortfall, and the remainder is unexplained. V, J and clone size reflect that table, while D and trimming were determined from the DNA. A total of 150,000 to 200,000 clones appear in this sample, about 91% of them only once. Of the sample, 1.3% falls within the top ten clones.

The study at large found these results: Reportedly, close to half of the unique spike-specific TCRs recognized epitopes lying outside the regions that are mutated in the B.1.351 and B.1.1.7 variants. No day 14 peak-response samples were available, so repertoires were characterized only after the peak T cell response. The 56-69-year group was small, and its depth increase did not reach significance, likely because of low power. Conclusions about previously exposed vaccinees were limited because only six AZD1222 recipients were SARS-CoV-2 seropositive at baseline. Participants were mostly white British and included more females than males, and it was suggested by the authors that clonal diversity may have been underestimated. The whole spike protein was spanned by vaccine-associated CD4 TCRs, and dominant responses were seen in regions 160-218 and 743-854. After two AZD1222 doses, spike-specific TCR breadth and depth were significantly higher than at day 0 and than in MenACWY recipients.

Read against the paper, the sample's time point label means: about 28 days (+/-7) after the second vaccine dose. AZD1222 recipients whose second dose came at about 4 weeks and those whose second dose came at about 12 weeks were combined into one group, since spike-specific TCR depth and breadth did not differ between the two schedules. The vaccinee samples were drawn from two UK trials, COV001 and COV002, one of which was a single-blind randomized controlled phase 2/3 trial testing AZD1222 (ChAdOx1 nCoV-19) in healthy adults. For TCRbeta chain sequencing, PBMC samples from trial participants were taken at day 0 and at day 28 after the second dose. Worth noting for this clone: The specificity of this receptor is unknown. No clone much larger than this one lies a single base away; base qualities are absent.

The receptor was derived from an adult who received the AZD1222 COVID-19 vaccine. The rearranged segments are TRBV12-3 or TRBV12-4 and TRBJ2-7, with a weak D call of TRBD1 (6 bases match). The material sequenced was peripheral blood, taken 28 days after the second AZD1222 dose. CDR3 protein: CASSRPDSYEQYF. In nucleotide form, the sequence is TGTGCCAGCAGCCGGCCGGACAGCTACGAGCAGTACTTC.